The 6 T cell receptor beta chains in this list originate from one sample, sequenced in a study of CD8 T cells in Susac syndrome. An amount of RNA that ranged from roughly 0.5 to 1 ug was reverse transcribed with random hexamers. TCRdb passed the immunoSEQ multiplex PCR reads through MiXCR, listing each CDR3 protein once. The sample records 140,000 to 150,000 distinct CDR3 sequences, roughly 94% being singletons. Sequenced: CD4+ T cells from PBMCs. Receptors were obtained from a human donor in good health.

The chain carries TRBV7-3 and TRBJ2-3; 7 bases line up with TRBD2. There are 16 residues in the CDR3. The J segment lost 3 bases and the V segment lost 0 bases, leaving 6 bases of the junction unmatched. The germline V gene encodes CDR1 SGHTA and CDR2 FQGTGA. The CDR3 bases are TGTGCCAGCAGCTTAACGAGAACGGGAGGAACAGATACGCAGTATTTT. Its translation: CASSLTRTGGTDTQYF. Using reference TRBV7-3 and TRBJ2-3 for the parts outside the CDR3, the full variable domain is GAGVSQTPSNKVTEKGKYVELRCDPISGHTALYWYRQSLGQGPEFLIYFQGTGAADDSGLPNDRFFAVRPEGSVSTLKIQRTERGDSAVYLCASSLTRTGGTDTQYFGPGTRLTVL.

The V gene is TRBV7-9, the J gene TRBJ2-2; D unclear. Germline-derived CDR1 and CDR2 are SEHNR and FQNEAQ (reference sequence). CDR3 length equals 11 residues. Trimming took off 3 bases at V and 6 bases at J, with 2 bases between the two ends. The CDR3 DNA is TGTGCCAGCAGCTTTGCCGGGGAGCTGTTTTTT. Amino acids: CASSFAGELFF.

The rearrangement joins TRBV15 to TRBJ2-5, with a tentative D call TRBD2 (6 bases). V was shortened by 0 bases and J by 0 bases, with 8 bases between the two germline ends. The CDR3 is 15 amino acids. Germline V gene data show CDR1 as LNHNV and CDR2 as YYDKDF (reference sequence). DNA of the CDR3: TGTGCCACCAGCAGAGATGGGGGGAACCAAGAGACCCAGTACTTC. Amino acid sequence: CATSRDGGNQETQYF. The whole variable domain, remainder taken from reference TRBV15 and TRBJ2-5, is DAMVIQNPRYQVTQFGKPVTLSCSQTLNHNVMYWYQQKSSQAPKLLFHYYDKDFNNEADTPDNFQSRRPNTSFCFLDIRSPGLGDTAMYLCATSRDGGNQETQYFGPGTRLLVL.

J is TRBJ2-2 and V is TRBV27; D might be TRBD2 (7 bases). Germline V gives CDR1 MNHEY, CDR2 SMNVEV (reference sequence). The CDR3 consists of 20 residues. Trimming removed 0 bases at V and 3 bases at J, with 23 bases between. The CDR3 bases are TGTGCCAGCAGTTTATCAGGGGGGCCATGGGCGGGAGTCGACACCGGGGAGCTGTTTTTT. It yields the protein CASSLSGGPWAGVDTGELFF.

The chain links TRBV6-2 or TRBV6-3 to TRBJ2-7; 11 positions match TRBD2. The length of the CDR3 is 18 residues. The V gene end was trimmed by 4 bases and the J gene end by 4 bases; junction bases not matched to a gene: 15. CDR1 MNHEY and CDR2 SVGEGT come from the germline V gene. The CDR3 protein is CASSSSLAGGILLYEQYF. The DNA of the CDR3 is TGTGCCAGCAGTTCTTCTTTAGCGGGAGGGATACTTCTATACGAGCAGTACTTC.

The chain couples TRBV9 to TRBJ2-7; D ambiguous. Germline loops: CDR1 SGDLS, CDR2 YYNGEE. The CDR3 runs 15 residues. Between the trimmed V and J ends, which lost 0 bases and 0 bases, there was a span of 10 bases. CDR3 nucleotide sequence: TGTGCCAGCAGCGTAGACGCGTTCGGCTCCTACGAGCAGTACTTC. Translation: CASSVDAFGSYEQYF.